This is a list of T cell receptor beta chains from one sample in a study of shared T cell receptors in the human thymus. TCRdb's copy holds only in-frame clones and misses some; the assay was immunoSEQ multiplex PCR. This table has about 660,000 clones, over 75% appearing once. These data also formed part of another study, on human thymus T cells.

The sample comprised thymocytes. These receptors originate from a boy younger than two with a congenital heart defect. The CDR3 runs from the conserved cysteine through the conserved F or W. The order of the fields is V gene, clone size, D gene, J gene, CDR3 DNA, CDR3 protein. D genes are given only for firm matches. Some rows have no size entry. The others give once, few or many, or a class for an expanded clone.

v_gene: TRBV7-6; abundance: .; d_gene: TRBD2; j_gene: TRBJ2-1; CDR3nt: TGTGCCAGCAGCTTGACTAGCGGGAGTGTGGAAAATGAGCAGTTCTTC; CDR3aa: CASSLTSGSVENEQFF
v_gene: TRBV7-2; abundance: .; d_gene: .; j_gene: TRBJ2-7; CDR3nt: TGTGCCAGCAGCCTGGGTCTAGGGGCCTACGAGCAGTACTTC; CDR3aa: CASSLGLGAYEQYF
v_gene: TRBV4-2; abundance: .; d_gene: .; j_gene: TRBJ2-3; CDR3nt: TGTGCCAGCAGCCAAGACCACCGAGGAATGCGGGATAGCACAGATACGCAGTATTTT; CDR3aa: CASSQDHRGMRDSTDTQYF
v_gene: TRBV5-5; abundance: .; d_gene: .; j_gene: TRBJ1-5; CDR3nt: TGTGCCAGCAGCTTGGACAGGGATAGCAATCAGCCCCAGCATTTT; CDR3aa: CASSLDRDSNQPQHF
v_gene: TRBV10-1; abundance: .; d_gene: TRBD2; j_gene: TRBJ2-2; CDR3nt: TGCGCCTCGGCCCCGGCGGGAGATGGCGGGGAGCTGTTTTTT; CDR3aa: CASAPAGDGGELFF
v_gene: TRBV7-9; abundance: .; d_gene: TRBD1; j_gene: TRBJ1-4; CDR3nt: TGTGCCAGCAGCCAGGGACAGGGGGCGGGCGAAAAACTGTTTTTT; CDR3aa: CASSQGQGAGEKLFF
v_gene: TRBV5-1; abundance: few; d_gene: TRBD2; j_gene: TRBJ2-7; CDR3nt: TGCGCCAGCAGGGGGGAGGGCCCCTACGAGCAGTACTTC; CDR3aa: CASRGEGPYEQYF
v_gene: TRBV18; abundance: few; d_gene: TRBD2; j_gene: TRBJ2-7; CDR3nt: TGTGCCAGCTCACGCCCCGTCGGGGAGGGAAGGGACTACGAGCAGTACTTC; CDR3aa: CASSRPVGEGRDYEQYF
v_gene: TRBV10-3; abundance: .; d_gene: TRBD1; j_gene: TRBJ2-5; CDR3nt: TGTGCCATCAGTGAGTGGATCCGGGACAGGTCCGAGACCCAGTACTTC; CDR3aa: CAISEWIRDRSETQYF
v_gene: TRBV11-2; abundance: .; d_gene: TRBD2; j_gene: TRBJ2-7; CDR3nt: TGTGCCAGCAGCTTATATAGGCGGGGGGGGAGCTCCTACGAGCAGTACTTC; CDR3aa: CASSLYRRGGSSYEQYF
v_gene: TRBV4-2; abundance: .; d_gene: .; j_gene: TRBJ2-3; CDR3nt: TGTGCCAGCAGCCCTCGGGAGTCCCCCACAGATACGCAGTATTTT; CDR3aa: CASSPRESPTDTQYF
v_gene: TRBV11-2; abundance: few; d_gene: TRBD1; j_gene: TRBJ2-1; CDR3nt: TGTGCCAGCAGCCAGGACAGGGCTCCCTACAATGAGCAGTTCTTC; CDR3aa: CASSQDRAPYNEQFF
v_gene: TRBV7-9; abundance: .; d_gene: .; j_gene: TRBJ1-2; CDR3nt: TGTGCCAGCAGCCTCGGGGGGATCTATGGCTACACCTTC; CDR3aa: CASSLGGIYGYTF
v_gene: TRBV7-2; abundance: .; d_gene: .; j_gene: TRBJ2-7; CDR3nt: TGTGCCAGCAGCTCCAGGGAAGGCGAGCAGTACTTC; CDR3aa: CASSSREGEQYF
v_gene: TRBV27; abundance: .; d_gene: TRBD1; j_gene: TRBJ1-1; CDR3nt: TGTGCCAGCAGTCTTTACAGGGGTTCGGCGAACACTGAAGCTTTCTTT; CDR3aa: CASSLYRGSANTEAFF
v_gene: TRBV7-2; abundance: .; d_gene: .; j_gene: TRBJ2-7; CDR3nt: TGTGCCAGCAGCCGAGACAGGTACGAGCAGTACTTC; CDR3aa: CASSRDRYEQYF
v_gene: TRBV27; abundance: .; d_gene: .; j_gene: TRBJ2-3; CDR3nt: TGTGCCAGCACTCCAGGGGAGGGGACCACAGATACGCAGTATTTT; CDR3aa: CASTPGEGTTDTQYF
v_gene: TRBV12-5; abundance: .; d_gene: .; j_gene: TRBJ2-7; CDR3nt: TGTGCCAGCACGGAGGGCGTACTCTCCTACGAGCAGTACTTC; CDR3aa: CASTEGVLSYEQYF
v_gene: TRBV7-2; abundance: .; d_gene: .; j_gene: TRBJ2-7; CDR3nt: TGTGCCAGCAGCTTAGCGCAAGGTCTAAGGACAGCCAGCTCCTACGAGCAGTACTTC; CDR3aa: CASSLAQGLRTASSYEQYF
v_gene: TRBV5-1; abundance: .; d_gene: TRBD2; j_gene: TRBJ2-1; CDR3nt: TGCGCCAGCAGAAAGCGGGAGGTTAATGAGCAGTTCTTC; CDR3aa: CASRKREVNEQFF
v_gene: TRBV27; abundance: .; d_gene: .; j_gene: TRBJ1-1; CDR3nt: TGTGCCAGCAGTTCACCGGGCAGGAGGGACACTGAAGCTTTCTTT; CDR3aa: CASSSPGRRDTEAFF
v_gene: TRBV5-1; abundance: .; d_gene: TRBD2; j_gene: TRBJ2-7; CDR3nt: TGCGCCAGCAGCCCGGGCGGGCGGGAGGCCCTTTCCGAGCAGTACTTC; CDR3aa: CASSPGGREALSEQYF
v_gene: TRBV9; abundance: .; d_gene: TRBD2; j_gene: TRBJ2-1; CDR3nt: TGTGCCAGCAGTGGCCGCCCCGGGGGGATAAGCTCCTACAATGAGCAGTTCTTC; CDR3aa: CASSGRPGGISSYNEQFF
v_gene: TRBV19; abundance: .; d_gene: TRBD1; j_gene: TRBJ2-3; CDR3nt: TGTGCCAGTAGCGCCACGGGACAGAGACTCACAGATACGCAGTATTTT; CDR3aa: CASSATGQRLTDTQYF
v_gene: TRBV5-5; abundance: .; d_gene: .; j_gene: TRBJ2-7; CDR3nt: TGTGCCAGCAGCTTCCGGTCGGAGGAACCGGGCTACGAGCAGTACTTC; CDR3aa: CASSFRSEEPGYEQYF
v_gene: TRBV25-1; abundance: .; d_gene: .; j_gene: TRBJ2-3; CDR3nt: TGTGCCAGCATTCTTTATACGCAGTATTTT; CDR3aa: CASILYTQYF
v_gene: TRBV6-4; abundance: .; d_gene: .; j_gene: TRBJ1-1; CDR3nt: TGTGCCAGCAGGCGAGGGGGAGACACTGAAGCTTTCTTT; CDR3aa: CASRRGGDTEAFF
v_gene: TRBV28; abundance: .; d_gene: .; j_gene: TRBJ1-1; CDR3nt: TGTGCCAGCAGTTTAGGGCCAGTTCTGTATGACACTGAAGCTTTCTTT; CDR3aa: CASSLGPVLYDTEAFF
v_gene: TRBV4-2; abundance: .; d_gene: TRBD2; j_gene: TRBJ2-5; CDR3nt: TGTGCCAGCAGCCTAACCCGATTACTAGCGGGAGGGCCGGGAGAGACCCAGTACTTC; CDR3aa: CASSLTRLLAGGPGETQYF
v_gene: TRBV25-1; abundance: .; d_gene: TRBD1; j_gene: TRBJ2-1; CDR3nt: TGTGCCAGCAGTGACCGACAGGGTACCTACAATGAGCAGTTCTTC; CDR3aa: CASSDRQGTYNEQFF
v_gene: TRBV7-9; abundance: .; d_gene: TRBD2; j_gene: TRBJ2-1; CDR3nt: TGTGCCAGCAGCGGAAGCGGGACTAGCGGACCCTCCTGGGAGTTCTTC; CDR3aa: CASSGSGTSGPSWEFF
v_gene: TRBV5-1; abundance: .; d_gene: .; j_gene: TRBJ2-7; CDR3nt: TGCGCCAGCAGCGCCGCGGGACAGAACAACTACGAGCAGTACTTC; CDR3aa: CASSAAGQNNYEQYF
v_gene: TRBV10-3; abundance: .; d_gene: .; j_gene: TRBJ2-1; CDR3nt: TGTGCCATCCAGAAGGGGTACGATGAGCAGTTCTTC; CDR3aa: CAIQKGYDEQFF
v_gene: TRBV7-2; abundance: .; d_gene: TRBD1; j_gene: TRBJ2-1; CDR3nt: TGTGCCAGCAGCTTCACAGGGGGGGAGCAGTTCTTC; CDR3aa: CASSFTGGEQFF
v_gene: TRBV14; abundance: once; d_gene: .; j_gene: TRBJ2-5; CDR3nt: TGTGCCAGCAGCCAAAGTGGGTGGGCCGAGACCCAGTACTTC; CDR3aa: CASSQSGWAETQYF
v_gene: TRBV29-1; abundance: .; d_gene: TRBD1; j_gene: TRBJ2-7; CDR3nt: TGCAGCGTTGCCTTGGGACAGAGCTCCTACGAGCAGTACTTC; CDR3aa: CSVALGQSSYEQYF
v_gene: TRBV12-5; abundance: .; d_gene: TRBD2; j_gene: TRBJ2-7; CDR3nt: TGTGCTAGTGGTAATGGACTAGCGGGAGGTCGGCAGTACTTC; CDR3aa: CASGNGLAGGRQYF
v_gene: TRBV28; abundance: .; d_gene: TRBD1; j_gene: TRBJ1-5; CDR3nt: TGTGCCAGCAGTCCCCCGGGACAGAGTCGCAATCAGCCCCAGCATTTT; CDR3aa: CASSPPGQSRNQPQHF
v_gene: TRBV6-5; abundance: .; d_gene: .; j_gene: TRBJ1-5; CDR3nt: TGTGCCAGCAGCCCGACAGGTAGCAATCAGCCCCAGCATTTT; CDR3aa: CASSPTGSNQPQHF
v_gene: TRBV4-1; abundance: .; d_gene: TRBD1; j_gene: TRBJ2-5; CDR3nt: TGCGCCAGCAGCCAGATCGCCTTCCCGGACAGGGTGGAGACCCAGTACTTC; CDR3aa: CASSQIAFPDRVETQYF
v_gene: TRBV6-5; abundance: .; d_gene: TRBD1; j_gene: TRBJ2-1; CDR3nt: TGTGCCAGCAGTCCCTGGACAGGCGGCAATGAGCAGTTCTTC; CDR3aa: CASSPWTGGNEQFF
v_gene: TRBV4-3; abundance: .; d_gene: .; j_gene: TRBJ2-7; CDR3nt: TGCGCCAGCAGCCAATACACAGGGCCGTTGGTCTACGAGCAGTACTTC; CDR3aa: CASSQYTGPLVYEQYF
v_gene: TRBV18; abundance: once; d_gene: TRBD1; j_gene: TRBJ1-2; CDR3nt: TGTGCCAGCTCACCGGAACAGGGGGCGCGCGGCTACACCTTC; CDR3aa: CASSPEQGARGYTF
v_gene: TRBV9; abundance: .; d_gene: TRBD2; j_gene: TRBJ2-3; CDR3nt: TGTGCCAGCAGCGTAGTTGGGCGGGGAGGGACAGATACGCAGTATTTT; CDR3aa: CASSVVGRGGTDTQYF
v_gene: TRBV15; abundance: .; d_gene: TRBD2; j_gene: TRBJ2-1; CDR3nt: TGTGCCACCAGCAGAGATCCTAGCGGGAAAGTTAATGAGCAGTTCTTC; CDR3aa: CATSRDPSGKVNEQFF
v_gene: TRBV5-1; abundance: .; d_gene: TRBD1; j_gene: TRBJ2-5; CDR3nt: TGCGCCAGCAGCAAAACGACAGGGGGTCGGAGGAAGACCCAGTACTTC; CDR3aa: CASSKTTGGRRKTQYF
v_gene: TRBV27; abundance: .; d_gene: TRBD1; j_gene: TRBJ2-5; CDR3nt: TGTGCCAGCAGGAAAGGACCGGGACAGGGGCAAGAGACCCAGTACTTC; CDR3aa: CASRKGPGQGQETQYF